The T cell receptor (beta chain) under discussion was sequenced for a study of blood T cells in healthy people across ages. Whole-study findings and limits: With age, beta diversity per million T cells declined roughly linearly, significantly by approximately 40. The study could not conclusively compare naive and antigen-experienced cells, given its unsorted PBMCs. Both naive CD4+ cell counts and diversity were greater in long-lived donors than in aged donors.

There are many counts of this clonotype. Its antigen remains unidentified. PCR was performed a second time for about 6 to 12 cycles using a sample-barcoded 5' primer and a J-beta primer mix. A minimum of 3 million CDR3-containing paired-end reads was obtained for each sample. TCRdb re-called the 5' RACE reads through MiXCR, storing one row per CDR3 protein. The sample records more than 800,000 distinct CDR3 sequences, around 26% being singletons. V was trimmed by 2 bases and J by 10 bases, leaving 6 bases between them. This CDR3 spans 11 amino acids. Germline V gene sequence: CDR1 KGHSH, CDR2 LQKENI. The chain employs TRBV18 and TRBJ2-1; no definite D call. Sequenced sample: blood. This clonotype originated in a woman aged 80 or older in good health. The CDR3: CASSPGPEQFF. CDR3 nucleotides: TGTGCCAGCTCACCAGGCCCCGAGCAGTTCTTC.